One and the same sample provided the 23 T cell receptor beta chains below, sequenced in a study of control samples from healthy donors and cancer patients. TCRdb's copy holds only in-frame clones and misses some; the assay was immunoSEQ multiplex PCR. The sample contains about 92,000 clones, roughly four fifths of which appear only once. Material: blood. Source of these receptors: a woman aged 55-70 years in good health.

J is TRBJ1-5 and V is TRBV4-1, with 10 bases lining up with TRBD1. The CDR3 runs 16 residues. Looked up from germline, CDR1 is MGHRA and CDR2 is YSYEKL. V dropped 0 bases and J dropped 6; count of bases not matched to a gene: 5. CDR3 protein: CASSQDAGQGGQPQHF. As DNA, the CDR3 is TGCGCCAGCAGCCAAGATGCCGGACAGGGGGGTCAGCCCCAGCATTTT.

This chain uses TRBV5-4 with TRBJ2-2; 7 positions match TRBD2. Germline trimming cut 2 bases from V and 7 bases from J; bases unmatched to any gene: 5. Germline V gene data show CDR1 as SGHNT and CDR2 as YYREEE (reference sequence). The CDR3 runs to 14 residues. CDR3 residues: CASSLGRTSGELFF. The CDR3 nucleotides read TGTGCCAGCAGCTTAGGTCGGACTAGCGGGGAGCTGTTTTTT.

The genes are TRBV10-2 and TRBJ1-1, with D uncertain. CDR1 and CDR2 (germline): WSHSY, SAAADI. The CDR3 runs to 14 residues. V shed 3 bases and J shed 1 base, with 9 bases lying between them. This CDR3 reads CASSDNKGNTEAFF. The CDR3 DNA reads TGCGCCAGCAGTGATAACAAGGGGAACACTGAAGCTTTCTTT.

The V and J genes are TRBV12-2 and TRBJ2-2. TRBV12-2 is marked as a pseudogene. This CDR3 comprises 16 residues. CDR3 loop: CASRSPRAHPTGELFF. The DNA for the CDR3 is TGTGCAAGTCGATCTCCCCGGGCCCATCCCACCGGGGAGCTGTTTTTT.

This chain joins TRBV12-3 or TRBV12-4 and TRBJ2-7; D not certain. This CDR3 is built from 13 residues. Trimming left V 3 bases short and J 9 bases short, with 15 bases between. CDR3 loop: CASSFGLGFGQYF. For the CDR3, the DNA is TGTGCCAGCAGTTTCGGCCTTGGGTTTGGGCAGTACTTC.

The table lists this clone with a few counts. The J gene is TRBJ1-1, the V gene TRBV7-2; 9 bases line up with TRBD1. Germline V CDR1 and CDR2: SGHTA, FQGNSA. Trimming took 8 bases from V and 1 from J; bases not matched to a gene: 5. This CDR3 comprises 14 residues. The CDR3 nucleotides are TGTGCCAGCGGGACAGGGACTCGGAACACTGAAGCTTTCTTT. It translates to CASGTGTRNTEAFF.

The chain uses TRBV5-1 and TRBJ2-5, with 9 bases matching TRBD1. V dropped 4 bases and J dropped 7; count of bases not matched to a gene: 5. The CDR3 runs 13 residues. Germline CDR1 reads SGHRS; CDR2 reads YFSETQ. The CDR3 nucleotides read TGCGCCAGCAGCCCGGGACAGGGCGCGACCCAGTACTTC. Its protein is CASSPGQGATQYF.

The V gene is TRBV19, the J gene TRBJ1-4; a weak D match, TRBD1 (6 bases). The CDR3 spans 18 residues. In germline, CDR1 is LNHDA, CDR2 SQIVND (reference sequence). The V gene lost 5 bases and the J gene lost 0 bases, with 19 bases spanning the gap. CDR3 nucleotide sequence: TGTGCCAGTAGTTTACAAGGGGGAAAGGGAGCAACTAATGAAAAACTGTTTTTT. Translating gives CASSLQGGKGATNEKLFF. The entire variable domain, with the rest obtained from reference TRBV19 and TRBJ1-4, is as follows: DGGITQSPKYLFRKEGQNVTLSCEQNLNHDAMYWYRQDPGQGLRLIYYSQIVNDFQKGDIAEGYSVSREKKESFPLTVTSAQKNPTAFYLCASSLQGGKGATNEKLFFGSGTQLSVL.

This clone was observed once. The chain joins TRBV5-4 to TRBJ2-7; D is unclear. CDR1 is SGHNT and CDR2 is YYREEE in the germline V gene (reference sequence). The germline V and J ends were trimmed by 0 bases and 2 bases, with 9 bases remaining between them. The CDR3 has 14 amino acids. In DNA form, the CDR3 reads TGTGCCAGCAGCTTGGGCTCCGCAACCTACGAGCAGTACTTC. Protein sequence: CASSLGSATYEQYF.

Written as DNA, the CDR3 is TGTGCCAGCAGCTTAAGGGGGCAGAGCGAGACCCAGTACTTC. This gives the protein CASSLRGQSETQYF. The gene calls are TRBV13 and TRBJ2-5, with TRBD1 matching over 7 bases. This CDR3 is 14 amino acids long. Germline V gene lookup returns CDR1 PRHDT and CDR2 FYEKMQ (reference sequence). Unmatched junction bases numbered 5, after V lost 2 bases and J lost 5 bases.

This clone came up a few times. The rearrangement links TRBV28 to TRBJ1-2, with 7 bases fitting TRBD1. Germline V gives CDR1 MDHEN, CDR2 SYDVKM. The CDR3 has 19 amino acids. V dropped 2 bases and J dropped 8; count of bases not matched to a gene: 23. CDR3 nucleotide sequence: TGTGCCAGCAGTTTACTCTCTTTGACAGGGTCCCACCAAGTACACGGCTACACCTTC. Residues: CASSLLSLTGSHQVHGYTF.

V is TRBV5-1 and J is TRBJ2-7, with 7 bases matching TRBD2. The CDR3 consists of 18 residues. The germline V gene has CDR1 SGHRS and CDR2 YFSETQ. With V trimmed by 0 bases and J by 4 bases, 16 bases remained unmatched. The CDR3 region is CASSLEGLGPLMQYEQYF. In DNA, the CDR3 is TGCGCCAGCAGCTTGGAAGGACTAGGACCTTTAATGCAATACGAGCAGTACTTC. Filled out from reference TRBV5-1 and TRBJ2-7, the complete variable domain reads KAGVTQTPRYLIKTRGQQVTLSCSPISGHRSVSWYQQTPGQGLQFLFEYFSETQRNKGNFPGRFSGRQFSNSRSEMNVSTLELGDSALYLCASSLEGLGPLMQYEQYFGPGTRLTVT.

The chain recombines TRBV7-9 with TRBJ1-3, with 7 bases fitting TRBD1. Germline trimming cut 1 base from V and 2 bases from J; bases unmatched to any gene: 5. The CDR3 is made up of 16 amino acids. CDR1 is SEHNR, CDR2 FQNEAQ, per germline (reference sequence). In nucleotides, the CDR3 is TGTGCCAGCAGCTTAGACCGGACAGGTACTGGAAACACCATATATTTT. Translated: CASSLDRTGTGNTIYF.

The chain uses TRBV27 and TRBJ1-5; tentative D call: TRBD1 (6 bases). V lost 3 bases to trimming and J lost 2 bases, with 8 bases between them. The CDR3 covers 14 residues. Per the germline V gene, CDR1 is MNHEY and CDR2 is SMNVEV (reference sequence). Here the CDR3 reads CASSFSGGNQPQHF. The CDR3 DNA is TGTGCCAGCAGTTTTTCAGGGGGCAATCAGCCCCAGCATTTT.

The table lists this clone with many counts. The chain recombines TRBV19 with TRBJ1-4; no definite D call. Trimming cost V 5 bases and J 0 bases, with 13 bases left between them. Germline-derived CDR1 and CDR2 are LNHDA and SQIVND (reference sequence). This CDR3 has 16 amino acids. CDR3 amino acids: CASSPGEPATNEKLFF. The DNA for the CDR3 is TGTGCCAGTAGTCCCGGGGAGCCTGCAACTAATGAAAAACTGTTTTTT.

This chain uses TRBV7-9 with TRBJ2-7; D not resolved. Germline V gene data show CDR1 as SEHNR and CDR2 as FQNEAQ (reference sequence). CDR3 size: 15 residues. Trimming removed 0 bases at V and 2 bases at J, with 11 bases between. The CDR3 DNA reads TGTGCCAGCAGCTTAGCCCTTGGCCGAGCCTACGAGCAGTACTTC. Translating gives CASSLALGRAYEQYF.

This clone was recorded only once. The chain links TRBV28 to TRBJ1-1; D remains unclear. Trimming cost V 0 bases and J 4 bases, with 6 bases left between them. Germline V gene data show CDR1 as MDHEN and CDR2 as SYDVKM. This CDR3 spans 13 amino acids. The CDR3 loop is CASSLWGVTEAFF. The CDR3 nucleotides are TGTGCCAGCAGTTTATGGGGCGTCACTGAAGCTTTCTTT.

Notes on this clone: Distinct nucleotide sequences in the sample also encode this CDR3. The chain couples TRBV7-9 to TRBJ2-7, with D uncertain. The germline V and J ends were trimmed by 5 bases and 3 bases, with 5 bases remaining between them. This CDR3 is 11 amino acids long. Germline V gene lookup returns CDR1 SEHNR and CDR2 FQNEAQ (reference sequence). In DNA, the CDR3 is TGTGCCAGCAGCCTCCACTACGAGCAGTACTTC. Its translation is CASSLHYEQYF. Full variable domain (remainder filled in from reference TRBV7-9 and TRBJ2-7): DTGVSQNPRHKITKRGQNVTFRCDPISEHNRLYWYRQTLGQGPEFLTYFQNEAQLEKSRLLSDRFSAERPKGSFSTLEIQRTEQGDSAMYLCASSLHYEQYFGPGTRLTVT.

The chain joins TRBV19 to TRBJ1-1, with 10 bases lining up with TRBD1. Germline V gives CDR1 LNHDA, CDR2 SQIVND (reference sequence). With V trimmed by 6 bases and J by 5 bases, 6 bases remained unmatched. This CDR3 has 14 amino acids. In DNA form, the CDR3 reads TGTGCCAGTAGCGCCGACAGGGGGCAGACTGAAGCTTTCTTT. Protein product: CASSADRGQTEAFF. Filled out from reference TRBV19 and TRBJ1-1, the complete variable domain reads DGGITQSPKYLFRKEGQNVTLSCEQNLNHDAMYWYRQDPGQGLRLIYYSQIVNDFQKGDIAEGYSVSREKKESFPLTVTSAQKNPTAFYLCASSADRGQTEAFFGQGTRLTVV.

The V call is TRBV18, the J call TRBJ1-2; D not resolved. This CDR3 contains 15 residues. V lost 2 bases and J lost 2, with 12 bases in between. Germline V lookup: CDR1 KGHSH, CDR2 LQKENI. CDR3 nucleotides: TGTGCCAGCTCACCAGAGCGCGCCGGCAACTATGGCTACACCTTC. Amino acid sequence: CASSPERAGNYGYTF.

The V call is TRBV20-1, the J call TRBJ2-7; D uncertain. The CDR3 consists of 11 residues. The germline V gene encodes CDR1 DFQATT and CDR2 SNEGSKA (reference sequence). V was trimmed by 4 bases and J by 3 bases, leaving 7 bases between them. As DNA, the CDR3 is TGCAGTGCTACTCTGTTCTACGAGCAGTACTTC. Its translation: CSATLFYEQYF.

There are a few counts of this clone. This chain joins TRBV5-1 and TRBJ1-6; D perhaps matches TRBD1 (5 bases). The V gene lost 0 bases and the J gene lost 5 bases, with 6 bases spanning the gap. The length of the CDR3 is 14 residues. Germline CDR1 and CDR2: SGHRS and YFSETQ. CDR3 in DNA: TGCGCCAGCAGCTTGGGGACAAATAATTCACCCCTCCACTTT. Amino acid sequence: CASSLGTNNSPLHF.

This clone was counted only a few times. The rearrangement uses TRBV2 and TRBJ2-7, with 10 bases aligning to TRBD2. The CDR3 spans 13 residues. Germline V CDR1 and CDR2: SNHLY, FYNNEI. The ends lost 8 bases at V and 5 bases at J; junction bases unmatched: 6. The DNA of the CDR3 is TGTGCCAGCCGCCTAGCGGGAGCCAACGAGCAGTACTTC. Amino acids: CASRLAGANEQYF.